The rows below give T cell receptor beta chains drawn from one sample of a study of graft-versus-host responses after intestinal transplantation. Data came from immunoSEQ multiplex PCR; TCRdb stores just in-frame clones and leaves some out. The sample has under 25,000 clones, about 89% seen once. The material sequenced was PBMCs, taken about 240 days after intestinal transplant. Receptors originate from a human patient who received an intestinal transplant, so some T cells may come from the graft donor. The CDR3 runs from the conserved cysteine through the conserved F or W. D genes are given only for firm matches. The size of a clone is reported for some rows only, either as once, few or many, or as a class for expanded clones.

CDR3aa: CASSPEGGSNEKLFF
CDR3nt: TGTGCCAGCAGCCCGGAGGGGGGAAGTAATGAAAAACTGTTTTTT
abundance: -
v_gene: TRBV7-9
j_gene: TRBJ1-4
d_gene: -

CDR3aa: CASSQGGVGSYEQYF
CDR3nt: TGTGCCAGCAGCCAAGGAGGGGTAGGCTCCTACGAGCAGTACTTC
abundance: -
v_gene: TRBV14
j_gene: TRBJ2-7
d_gene: -

CDR3aa: CASSPGLENKDIQYF
CDR3nt: TGTGCCAGTAGCCCAGGGTTAGAAAATAAGGACATTCAGTACTTC
abundance: -
v_gene: TRBV19
j_gene: TRBJ2-4
d_gene: -

CDR3aa: CATSREAAGSSDTQYF
CDR3nt: TGTGCCACCAGCAGAGAGGCAGCGGGGAGCTCAGATACGCAGTATTTT
abundance: -
v_gene: TRBV15
j_gene: TRBJ2-3
d_gene: TRBD2

CDR3aa: CASTLSGTGVNTEAFF
CDR3nt: TGTGCCAGCACCCTTTCTGGGACAGGGGTGAACACTGAAGCTTTCTTT
abundance: once
v_gene: TRBV5-4
j_gene: TRBJ1-1
d_gene: TRBD1

CDR3aa: CATHVETGELFF
CDR3nt: TGTGCCACCCATGTGGAAACCGGGGAGCTGTTTTTT
abundance: -
v_gene: TRBV2
j_gene: TRBJ2-2
d_gene: -

CDR3aa: CASGRTGGTEAFF
CDR3nt: TGTGCTAGTGGTAGAACAGGGGGCACTGAAGCTTTCTTT
abundance: -
v_gene: TRBV12-5
j_gene: TRBJ1-1
d_gene: TRBD1

CDR3aa: CSVGWDRGWEQFF
CDR3nt: TGCAGCGTTGGATGGGACAGGGGTTGGGAGCAGTTCTTC
abundance: once
v_gene: TRBV29-1
j_gene: TRBJ2-1
d_gene: TRBD1

CDR3aa: CASSPVAARGYTF
CDR3nt: TGTGCCAGCAGCCCAGTGGCGGCGCGTGGCTACACCTTC
abundance: -
v_gene: TRBV7-1
j_gene: TRBJ1-2
d_gene: -

CDR3aa: CASSEQTGRGENEQYF
CDR3nt: TGTGCCAGCAGTGAACAGACAGGGAGAGGTGAGAACGAACAGTACTTC
abundance: -
v_gene: TRBV6-1
j_gene: TRBJ2-7
d_gene: TRBD1

CDR3aa: CASSSPTGDGYTF
CDR3nt: TGTGCCAGCAGCTCGCCCACAGGTGATGGCTACACCTTC
abundance: -
v_gene: TRBV11-3
j_gene: TRBJ1-2
d_gene: -

CDR3aa: CASSKQGNQPQHF
CDR3nt: TGTGCCAGCAGCAAACAGGGCAATCAGCCCCAGCATTTT
abundance: -
v_gene: TRBV21-1
j_gene: TRBJ1-5
d_gene: -

CDR3aa: CASSENALQGANSPLHF
CDR3nt: TGTGCCAGCAGTGAAAATGCTCTACAGGGGGCCAATTCACCCCTCCACTTT
abundance: -
v_gene: TRBV2
j_gene: TRBJ1-6
d_gene: TRBD1

CDR3aa: CAWTSWEGQPQHF
CDR3nt: TGTGCCTGGACTTCGTGGGAAGGCCAGCCCCAGCATTTT
abundance: -
v_gene: TRBV30
j_gene: TRBJ1-5
d_gene: -

CDR3aa: CASGQFGELFF
CDR3nt: TGTGCCAGCGGACAGTTCGGGGAGCTGTTTTTT
abundance: -
v_gene: TRBV11-2
j_gene: TRBJ2-2
d_gene: -